The 24 T cell receptor beta chains listed next were all sequenced from one sample in a study of cytomegalovirus exposure and HLA in healthy donors listed by TCRdb under 2017. Library method: the immunoSEQ multiplex PCR assay. The multiplex PCR relied on a mix of 60 forward primers for TCR Vbeta segments and 13 reverse primers for TCR Jbeta segments. In its TCRdb copy, this immuneACCESS table keeps in-frame sequences only and misses some clones. Where compared with another copy, unresolved V genes explain less than half of these, and the others have no known cause. For this sample there are approximately 110,000 clones; 73% appear just once. Clones ranked in the top ten supply 4.1% of the sample. The sequencing sample was made of PBMCs. Source of these receptors: a woman in her 40s in good health and CMV-seronegative.

This sequence joins TRBV28 and TRBJ1-5; D not resolved. This CDR3 has 12 amino acids. Germline-derived CDR1 and CDR2 are MDHEN and SYDVKM. V lost 7 bases, J lost 6 bases, and 10 bases lay in between. The CDR3 loop is CASNLAGQPQHF. The CDR3, as DNA: TGTGCCAGCAACCTCGCAGGTCAGCCCCAGCATTTT.

The chain is built from TRBV6-5 and TRBJ2-5; D remains ambiguous. V lost 7 bases and J lost 5, with 8 bases in between. The germline V gene has CDR1 MNHEY and CDR2 SVGAGI. This CDR3 spans 11 amino acids. The CDR3 loop is CASTILETQYF. The CDR3 nucleotides are TGTGCCAGCACGATACTTGAGACCCAGTACTTC.

In its sample, this clone was seen once. The chain employs TRBV7-2 and TRBJ2-3, with TRBD2 identical over 7 bases. With V trimmed by 0 bases and J by 2 bases, 2 bases remained unmatched. The CDR3 length is 15 residues. The V gene's germline CDR1 is SGHTA and CDR2 FQGNSA. The CDR3, as DNA: TGTGCCAGCAGCTTAGCGGGAGGGGACACAGATACGCAGTATTTT. This encodes CASSLAGGDTDTQYF.

This sequence joins TRBV4-2 and TRBJ2-3; TRBD2 matches at 12 bases. Germline V gene sequence: CDR1 LGHNA, CDR2 YNFKEQ. J was trimmed by 4 bases and V by 0 bases; bases with no gene match: 5. CDR3 length equals 17 residues. CDR3 DNA: TGTGCCAGCAGCCAAGATAGGACTAGCGGGGCCTCAGATACGCAGTATTTT. It yields the protein CASSQDRTSGASDTQYF.

The genes are TRBV21-1 and TRBJ2-7; TRBD1 is the table's D call and was not checked against the DNA. TRBV21-1 is annotated as a pseudogene. There are 14 residues in the CDR3. Written as DNA, the CDR3 is TGTGCCAGCAGTCCGGGACAGGGGATTTGCGAGCAGTACTTC. Protein sequence: CASSPGQGICEQYF.

The gene calls are TRBV7-6 and TRBJ1-6; D not certain. Germline V gives CDR1 SGHVS, CDR2 FNYEAQ. Between the trimmed V and J ends, which lost 5 bases and 10 bases, there was a span of 15 bases. The CDR3 length is 14 residues. The CDR3 protein is CASSPYGVGSPLHF. Written as DNA, the CDR3 is TGTGCCAGCAGCCCGTACGGGGTCGGGTCACCCCTCCACTTT.

This rearrangement joins TRBV7-2 to TRBJ1-1; D ambiguous. The CDR3 totals 16 residues. Germline V gives CDR1 SGHTA, CDR2 FQGNSA. The V end was cut by 0 bases, the J end by 0 bases, with 11 bases between. CDR3 in amino acids: CASSLAGRHMNTEAFF. The CDR3 DNA follows: TGTGCCAGCAGCTTAGCAGGTCGACATATGAACACTGAAGCTTTCTTT.

The chain carries TRBV29-1 and TRBJ1-1; weak D call: TRBD1 (6 bases). Germline CDR1 is SQVTM and CDR2 is ANQGSEA. V was clipped by 6 bases and J by 2 bases, with 10 bases between them. This CDR3 contains 12 residues. For the CDR3, the DNA is TGCAGCGTCAAACAGGGAAACACTGAAGCTTTCTTT. It codes for CSVKQGNTEAFF.

CDR3: CASSRLFSGGGADTQYF. CDR3 coding DNA: TGTGCCAGCAGCCGACTCTTTAGCGGGGGGGGTGCAGATACGCAGTATTTT. The rearrangement joins TRBV5-4 to TRBJ2-3; TRBD2 agrees at 11 bases. Per the germline V gene, CDR1 is SGHNT and CDR2 is YYREEE (reference sequence). This CDR3 spans 17 amino acids. Trimming took 4 bases from V and 4 from J; bases not matched to a gene: 11. The variable domain in full, with the rest retrieved from reference TRBV5-4 and TRBJ2-3, is ETGVTQSPTHLIKTRGQQVTLRCSSQSGHNTVSWYQQALGQGPQFIFQYYREEENGRGNFPPRFSGLQFPNYSSELNVNALELDDSALYLCASSRLFSGGGADTQYFGPGTRLTVL.

This clone was observed a few times. The chain carries TRBV5-1 and TRBJ2-1; TRBD2 aligns across 12 bases. This CDR3 is 17 amino acids long. Unmatched junction bases numbered 5, after V lost 4 bases and J lost 0 bases. The germline gives CDR1 SGHRS, CDR2 YFSETQ. The CDR3 loop reads CASSSGLAGSSYNEQFF. CDR3 in DNA: TGCGCCAGCAGCAGTGGACTAGCGGGGAGCTCCTACAATGAGCAGTTCTTC.

This clone was counted once. The rearrangement links TRBV6-5 to TRBJ1-1; TRBD1 aligns across 8 bases. Germline CDR1 and CDR2: MNHEY and SVGAGI. This CDR3 is 16 amino acids long. Germline trimming cut 2 bases from V and 5 bases from J; bases unmatched to any gene: 10. The chain's CDR3 is CASSYQQGGVGTEAFF. DNA of the CDR3: TGTGCCAGCAGTTACCAACAGGGGGGAGTTGGAACTGAAGCTTTCTTT.

This clone occurred a few times. This sequence joins TRBV19 and TRBJ2-5; D is possibly TRBD2 (5 bases). Trimming shortened V by 4 bases and J by 4 bases, and 13 bases separated the two germline ends. Germline lookup yields CDR1 LNHDA and CDR2 SQIVND (reference sequence). The CDR3 spans 14 residues. The CDR3 bases are TGTGCCAGTAGTACCCAAGTAGAGGGAGAGACCCAGTACTTC. This sequence encodes CASSTQVEGETQYF.

This chain uses TRBV7-3 with TRBJ2-1; 12 nucleotides match TRBD2. The germline V gene encodes CDR1 SGHTA and CDR2 FQGTGA. The length of the CDR3 is 15 residues. Trimming took 4 bases from V and 8 from J; bases not matched to a gene: 6. CDR3 in DNA: TGTGCCAGCAGCTCTAGCGGGGGGGCCGGGTATGAGCAGTTCTTC. Protein: CASSSSGGAGYEQFF.

V usage is TRBV11-2 and J usage is TRBJ1-2, with D hard to call. Trimming removed 1 base from V and 4 bases from J, with 7 bases in between. This CDR3 has 13 amino acids. The germline gives CDR1 SGHAT, CDR2 FQNNGV. This CDR3 is CASSLVGGYGYTF. The CDR3 DNA reads as TGTGCCAGCAGCTTAGTTGGCGGCTATGGCTACACCTTC.

The CDR3 sequence: CASTPSGLFGGEQFF. As DNA, the CDR3 is TGCGCCAGCACCCCCTCGGGACTGTTTGGAGGTGAGCAGTTCTTC. This sequence joins TRBV5-1 and TRBJ2-1; weak D call: TRBD2 (6 bases). Germline V CDR1 and CDR2: SGHRS, YFSETQ. The CDR3 length is 15 residues. Trimming pared 6 bases from V and 9 bases from J, leaving 22 bases between. Drawing the rest from reference TRBV5-1 and TRBJ2-1, the complete variable domain is KAGVTQTPRYLIKTRGQQVTLSCSPISGHRSVSWYQQTPGQGLQFLFEYFSETQRNKGNFPGRFSGRQFSNSRSEMNVSTLELGDSALYLCASTPSGLFGGEQFFGPGTRLTVL.

CDR3 nucleotides: TGTGCCAGCAGTTACTCCCGGGACAGGGGCCATGGCTACACCTTC. Translating it yields CASSYSRDRGHGYTF. This sequence joins TRBV6-5 and TRBJ1-2; TRBD1 aligns across 10 bases. The CDR3 covers 15 residues. CDR1 is MNHEY and CDR2 is SVGAGI in the germline V gene. V lost 0 bases and J lost 6; bases outside the gene matches: 4.

The V gene is TRBV19, the J gene TRBJ1-1, with 9 positions matching TRBD1. Trimming removed 4 bases from V and 1 base from J; junction bases left unmatched: 1. Per the germline V gene, CDR1 is LNHDA and CDR2 is SQIVND (reference sequence). There are 14 residues in the CDR3. CDR3 DNA: TGTGCCAGTAGTAGGGACAGGGAGAACACTGAAGCTTTCTTT. Translation gives CASSRDRENTEAFF.

The gene calls are TRBV30 and TRBJ2-7; D perhaps matches TRBD1 (6 bases). The CDR3 is made up of 14 amino acids. Germline V gene sequence: CDR1 GTSNPN, CDR2 SVGIG (reference sequence). The ends were cut back, 3 bases at V and 9 bases at J, with 21 bases in the middle. DNA for the CDR3: TGTGCCTGGAGCTCCAGGGGCCTCCTAGGGGGGCAGTACTTC. Protein: CAWSSRGLLGGQYF.

In its sample, this clone was seen a few times. V usage is TRBV5-1 and J usage is TRBJ2-7; 10 bases line up with TRBD1. The CDR3 runs 14 residues. With V trimmed by 0 bases and J by 3 bases, 0 bases remained unmatched. Germline V CDR1 and CDR2: SGHRS, YFSETQ. This CDR3 is CASSLGDRGYEQYF. Here the CDR3 DNA reads TGCGCCAGCAGCTTGGGGGACAGGGGCTACGAGCAGTACTTC.

The rearrangement joins TRBV27 to TRBJ2-7; 12 bases fit TRBD2. The CDR3 is 17 amino acids. Germline lookup yields CDR1 MNHEY and CDR2 SMNVEV (reference sequence). The V and J ends lost 6 bases and 1 base, in that order; junction bases with no gene match: 10. For the CDR3, the DNA is TGTGCCAGCAGCATACTAGCGGGGGGCGCGATTTCCTACGAGCAGTACTTC. Encoded protein: CASSILAGGAISYEQYF.

The chain links TRBV4-2 to TRBJ2-7; 16 bases agree with TRBD2. There are 17 residues in the CDR3. J was trimmed by 6 bases and V by 0 bases; bases with no gene match: 5. Germline loops: CDR1 LGHNA, CDR2 YNFKEQ. CDR3 protein: CASSQDLGLAGGLEQYF. As DNA, the CDR3 is TGTGCCAGCAGCCAAGATCTGGGACTAGCGGGAGGGCTCGAGCAGTACTTC.

This clone was seen more than once but under ten times. The rearrangement links TRBV4-1 to TRBJ1-4; 9 bases agree with TRBD1. The ends lost 5 bases at V and 8 bases at J; junction bases unmatched: 9. Germline V gene data show CDR1 as MGHRA and CDR2 as YSYEKL. The length of the CDR3 is 15 residues. DNA for the CDR3: TGCGCCAGCAGCAAAAGGACAGGGGAGGGAGAAAAACTGTTTTTT. This sequence encodes CASSKRTGEGEKLFF.

V usage is TRBV4-3 and J usage is TRBJ1-2, with 9 nucleotides matching TRBD1. The ends lost 3 bases at V and 4 bases at J; junction bases unmatched: 6. The CDR3 is 15 residues long. Germline CDR1 is LGHNA and CDR2 is YSLEER. The CDR3 spells CASSQVKTGGYGYTF. The CDR3, as DNA: TGCGCCAGCAGCCAGGTCAAGACAGGGGGCTATGGCTACACCTTC.

The rearrangement links TRBV5-4 to TRBJ1-2; D is undetermined. The CDR3 spans 13 residues. The V and J ends lost 0 bases and 5 bases respectively, with 8 bases between them. Germline-derived CDR1 and CDR2 are SGHNT and YYREEE (reference sequence). The CDR3 region has the DNA TGTGCCAGCAGCTTGGTCGGAGGGTATGGCTACACCTTC. It translates to CASSLVGGYGYTF. Full variable domain (remainder filled in from reference TRBV5-4 and TRBJ1-2): ETGVTQSPTHLIKTRGQQVTLRCSSQSGHNTVSWYQQALGQGPQFIFQYYREEENGRGNFPPRFSGLQFPNYSSELNVNALELDDSALYLCASSLVGGYGYTFGSGTRLTVV.